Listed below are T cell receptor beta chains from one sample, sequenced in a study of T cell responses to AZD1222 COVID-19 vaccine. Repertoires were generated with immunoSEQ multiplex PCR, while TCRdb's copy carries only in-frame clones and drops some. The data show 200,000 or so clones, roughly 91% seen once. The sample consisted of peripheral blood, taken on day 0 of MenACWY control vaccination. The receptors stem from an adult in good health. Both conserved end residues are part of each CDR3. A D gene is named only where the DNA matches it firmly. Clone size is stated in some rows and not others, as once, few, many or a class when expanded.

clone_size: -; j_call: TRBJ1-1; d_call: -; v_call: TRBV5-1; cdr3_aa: CASSTSRMNTEAFF; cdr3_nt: TGCGCCAGCAGCACCTCACGGATGAACACTGAAGCTTTCTTT
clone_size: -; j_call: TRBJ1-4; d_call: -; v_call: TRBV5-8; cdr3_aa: CASSLEQGLSELFF; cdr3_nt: TGTGCCAGCAGCTTGGAGCAGGGACTTTCTGAACTGTTTTTT
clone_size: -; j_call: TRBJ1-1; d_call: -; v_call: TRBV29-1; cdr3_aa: CSGDSTGVNTEAFF; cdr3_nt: TGCAGCGGCGACTCGACAGGTGTGAACACTGAAGCTTTCTTT
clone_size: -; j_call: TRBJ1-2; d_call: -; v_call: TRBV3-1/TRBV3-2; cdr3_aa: CASSQAWVGYTF; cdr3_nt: TGTGCCAGCAGCCAAGCATGGGTGGGCTACACCTTC
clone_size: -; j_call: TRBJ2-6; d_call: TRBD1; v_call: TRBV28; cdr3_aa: CASALPGQGVLGANVLTF; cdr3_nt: TGTGCCAGCGCCCTGCCGGGACAGGGAGTTCTGGGGGCCAACGTCCTGACTTTC
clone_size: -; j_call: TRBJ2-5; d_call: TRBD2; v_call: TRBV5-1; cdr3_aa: CASSTSSGGETQYF; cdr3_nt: TGCGCCAGCAGCACTTCTAGCGGAGGAGAGACCCAGTACTTC
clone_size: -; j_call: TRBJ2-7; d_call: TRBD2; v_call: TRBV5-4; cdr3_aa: CASSLTSPSYEQYF; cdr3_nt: TGTGCCAGCAGCCTGACTAGCCCCTCCTACGAGCAGTACTTC
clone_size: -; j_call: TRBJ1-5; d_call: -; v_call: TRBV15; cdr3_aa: CATSRDRGSEPQHF; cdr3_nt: TGTGCCACCAGCAGAGATAGGGGATCCGAGCCCCAGCATTTT
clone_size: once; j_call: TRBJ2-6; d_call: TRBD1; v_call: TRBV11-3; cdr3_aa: CASSKQGAGGANVLTF; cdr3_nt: TGTGCCAGCAGCAAACAGGGGGCAGGTGGGGCCAACGTCCTGACTTTC
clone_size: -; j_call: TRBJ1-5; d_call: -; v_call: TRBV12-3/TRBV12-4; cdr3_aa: CASSFLSNQPQHF; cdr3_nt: TGTGCCAGCAGTTTCTTGAGCAATCAGCCCCAGCATTTT
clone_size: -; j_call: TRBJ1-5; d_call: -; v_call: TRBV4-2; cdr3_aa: CASSQDVQGRDQPQHF; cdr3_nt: TGTGCCAGCAGCCAAGATGTGCAGGGGCGGGATCAGCCCCAGCATTTT
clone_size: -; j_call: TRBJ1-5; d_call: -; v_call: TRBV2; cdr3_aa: CASSPTGSAGGQPQHF; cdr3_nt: TGTGCCAGCAGTCCTACAGGGTCGGCTGGCGGTCAGCCCCAGCATTTT
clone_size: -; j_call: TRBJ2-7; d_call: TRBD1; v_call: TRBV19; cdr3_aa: CASSETDRGTFYEQYF; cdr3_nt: TGTGCCAGTAGCGAAACGGACAGGGGAACCTTCTACGAGCAGTACTTC
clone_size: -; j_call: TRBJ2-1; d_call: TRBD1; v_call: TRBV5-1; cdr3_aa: CASSPGQGSYNEQFF; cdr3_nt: TGCGCCAGCAGCCCTGGACAGGGTTCCTACAATGAGCAGTTCTTC
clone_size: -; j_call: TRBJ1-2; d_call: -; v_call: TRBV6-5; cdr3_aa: CASRASYYGYTF; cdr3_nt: TGTGCCAGCAGGGCCTCCTACTATGGCTACACCTTC
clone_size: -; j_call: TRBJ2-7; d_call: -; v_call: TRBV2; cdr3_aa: CASKKGGRNEQYF; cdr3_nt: TGTGCCAGCAAAAAAGGGGGTAGGAACGAGCAGTACTTC
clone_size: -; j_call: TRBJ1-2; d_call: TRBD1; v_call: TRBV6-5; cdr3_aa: CASKLQGGYGYTF; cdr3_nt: TGTGCCAGCAAACTCCAGGGGGGCTATGGCTACACCTTC
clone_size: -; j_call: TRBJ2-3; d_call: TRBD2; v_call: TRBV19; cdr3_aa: CASSSGLSGGDTDTQYF; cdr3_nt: TGTGCCAGTAGTAGTGGTTTGAGCGGGGGAGACACAGATACGCAGTATTTT
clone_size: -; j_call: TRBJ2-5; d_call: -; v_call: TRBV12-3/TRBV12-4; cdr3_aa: CASSLGLGETQYF; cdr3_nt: TGTGCCAGCAGTTTAGGCCTGGGGGAGACCCAGTACTTC
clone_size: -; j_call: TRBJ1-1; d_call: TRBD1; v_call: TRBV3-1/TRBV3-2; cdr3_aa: CASRPGQGWNTEAFF; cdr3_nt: TGTGCCAGCAGGCCTGGACAGGGGTGGAACACTGAAGCTTTCTTT
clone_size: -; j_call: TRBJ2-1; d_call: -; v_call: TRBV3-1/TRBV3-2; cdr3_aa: CASTQSSHEQFF; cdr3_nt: TGTGCCAGCACCCAATCCAGCCATGAGCAGTTCTTC
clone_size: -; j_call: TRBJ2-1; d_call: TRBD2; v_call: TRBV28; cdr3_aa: CASSISYLTSGGASYNEQFF; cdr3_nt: TGTGCCAGCAGTATCTCCTACCTTACTAGCGGGGGGGCCTCCTACAATGAGCAGTTCTTC
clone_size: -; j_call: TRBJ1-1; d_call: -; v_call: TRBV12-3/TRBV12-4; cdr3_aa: CASSLTKNTEAFF; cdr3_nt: TGTGCCAGCAGTTTAACTAAGAACACTGAAGCTTTCTTT
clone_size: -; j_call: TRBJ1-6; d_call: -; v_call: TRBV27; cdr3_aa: CASSFGNSPLHF; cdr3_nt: TGTGCCAGCAGTTTCGGGAATTCACCCCTCCACTTT
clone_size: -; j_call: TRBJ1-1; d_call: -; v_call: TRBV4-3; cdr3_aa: CASSRSDLYTEAFF; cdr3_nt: TGCGCCAGCAGCCGATCGGACCTATACACTGAAGCTTTCTTT
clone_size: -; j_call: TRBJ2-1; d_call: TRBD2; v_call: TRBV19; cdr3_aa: CASSTRAGLAGNEQFF; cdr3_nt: TGTGCCAGTAGTACCCGAGCTGGACTAGCGGGAAATGAGCAGTTCTTC
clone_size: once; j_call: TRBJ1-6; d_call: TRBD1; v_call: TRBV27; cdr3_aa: CASSLYWRQGSSYNSPLHF; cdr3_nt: TGTGCCAGCAGTTTATACTGGAGACAGGGGAGCTCCTATAATTCACCCCTCCACTTT
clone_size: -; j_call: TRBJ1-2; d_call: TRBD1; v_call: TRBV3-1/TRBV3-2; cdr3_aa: CASSRGQGVSYGYTF; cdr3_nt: TGTGCCAGCAGCCGTGGACAGGGCGTATCCTATGGCTACACCTTC
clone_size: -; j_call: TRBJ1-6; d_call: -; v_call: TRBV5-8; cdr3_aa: CALGAEGYDSPLHF; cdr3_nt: TGTGCCCTCGGGGCGGAGGGGTACGATTCACCCCTCCACTTT
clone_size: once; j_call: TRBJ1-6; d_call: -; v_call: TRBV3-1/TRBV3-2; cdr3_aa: CASSQNRQPSYNSPLHF; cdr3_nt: TGTGCCAGCAGCCAGAATCGACAGCCCTCCTATAATTCACCCCTCCACTTT
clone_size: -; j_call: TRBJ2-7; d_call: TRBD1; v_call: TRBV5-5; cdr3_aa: CASSLGQGSSYEQYF; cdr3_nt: TGTGCCAGCAGCTTAGGACAGGGGTCCTCCTACGAGCAGTACTTC
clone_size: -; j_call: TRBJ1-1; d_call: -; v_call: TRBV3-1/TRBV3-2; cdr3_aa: CASSQDRRVMNTEAFF; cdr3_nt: TGTGCCAGCAGCCAAGACCGGCGAGTTATGAACACTGAAGCTTTCTTT
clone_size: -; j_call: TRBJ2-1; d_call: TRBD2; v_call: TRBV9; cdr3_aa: CASSATGTSYNEQFF; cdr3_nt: TGTGCCAGCAGCGCCACCGGGACTAGCTACAATGAGCAGTTCTTC
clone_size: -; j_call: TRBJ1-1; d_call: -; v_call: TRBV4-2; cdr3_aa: CASSQEPNNGRTEAFF; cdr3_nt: TGTGCCAGCAGCCAAGAGCCCAACAACGGCCGTACTGAAGCTTTCTTT
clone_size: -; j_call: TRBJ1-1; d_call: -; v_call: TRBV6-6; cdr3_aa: CASSSSPDTEAFF; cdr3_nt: TGTGCCAGCAGCTCCTCCCCGGACACTGAAGCTTTCTTT
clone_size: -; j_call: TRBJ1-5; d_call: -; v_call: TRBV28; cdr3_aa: CASTLGYQTGPNQPQHF; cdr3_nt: TGTGCCAGCACCCTCGGATATCAGACAGGACCCAATCAGCCCCAGCATTTT
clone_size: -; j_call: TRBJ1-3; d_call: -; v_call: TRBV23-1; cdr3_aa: CASFNPGNTIYF; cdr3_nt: TGCGCCAGCTTTAATCCCGGAAACACCATATATTTT
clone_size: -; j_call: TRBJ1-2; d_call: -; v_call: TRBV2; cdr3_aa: CASSDESGTPNYGYTF; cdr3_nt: TGTGCCAGCAGTGACGAATCCGGGACCCCTAACTATGGCTACACCTTC
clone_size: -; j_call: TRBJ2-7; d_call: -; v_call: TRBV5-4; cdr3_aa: CASSLNSNYEQYF; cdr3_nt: TGTGCCAGCAGCTTGAACAGTAACTACGAGCAGTACTTC
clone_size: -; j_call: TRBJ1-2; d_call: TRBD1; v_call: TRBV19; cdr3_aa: CASRESGTGGSYGYTF; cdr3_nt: TGTGCCAGTAGGGAGAGCGGGACAGGGGGCTCCTATGGCTACACCTTC
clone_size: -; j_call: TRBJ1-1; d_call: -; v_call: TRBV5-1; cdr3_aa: CASSLGPGRGIENTEAFF; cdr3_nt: TGCGCCAGCAGCTTGGGTCCAGGGAGAGGTATTGAGAACACTGAAGCTTTCTTT
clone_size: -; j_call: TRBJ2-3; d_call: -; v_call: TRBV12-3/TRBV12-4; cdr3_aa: CASRTSGTDTQYF; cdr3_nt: TGTGCCAGCAGAACAAGTGGGACAGATACGCAGTATTTT
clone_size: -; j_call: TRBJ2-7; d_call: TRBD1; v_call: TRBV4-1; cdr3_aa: CASSQAEFLGTGGNEQYF; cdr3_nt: TGCGCCAGCAGCCAAGCTGAATTTTTAGGGACAGGGGGCAACGAGCAGTACTTC
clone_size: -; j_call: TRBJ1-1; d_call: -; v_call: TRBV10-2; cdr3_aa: CASMSGHTEAFF; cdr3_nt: TGCGCCAGCATGAGCGGACACACTGAAGCTTTCTTT
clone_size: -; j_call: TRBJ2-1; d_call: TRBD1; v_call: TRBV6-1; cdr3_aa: CASSAGTGELNNEQFF; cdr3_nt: TGTGCCAGCAGTGCGGGGACAGGGGAGTTAAACAATGAGCAGTTCTTC
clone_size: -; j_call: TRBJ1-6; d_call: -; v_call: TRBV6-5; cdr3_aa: CASSTPSEAPLHF; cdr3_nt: TGTGCCAGCAGTACCCCCAGCGAAGCACCCCTCCACTTT
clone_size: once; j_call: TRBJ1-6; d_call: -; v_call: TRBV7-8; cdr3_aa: CASSLVQYNSPLHF; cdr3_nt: TGTGCCAGCAGCTTAGTACAGTATAATTCACCCCTCCACTTT
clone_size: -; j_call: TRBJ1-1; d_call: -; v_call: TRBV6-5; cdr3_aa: CASSYGPETGAFF; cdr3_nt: TGTGCCAGCAGCTACGGGCCCGAAACGGGGGCTTTCTTT
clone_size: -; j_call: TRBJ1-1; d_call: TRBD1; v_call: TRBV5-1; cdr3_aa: CASSRDREGTEAFF; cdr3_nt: TGCGCCAGCAGCCGCGACAGGGAGGGCACTGAAGCTTTCTTT
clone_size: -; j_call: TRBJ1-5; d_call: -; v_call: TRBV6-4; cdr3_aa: CASIIGGANNQPQHF; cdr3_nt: TGTGCCAGCATCATCGGGGGGGCGAACAATCAGCCCCAGCATTTT
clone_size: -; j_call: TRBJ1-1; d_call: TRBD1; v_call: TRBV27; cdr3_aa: CASSLQGANTEAFF; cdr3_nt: TGTGCCAGCAGTTTACAGGGGGCGAACACTGAAGCTTTCTTT
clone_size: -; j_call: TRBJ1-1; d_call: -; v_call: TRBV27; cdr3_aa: CASSSRTGGVNTEAFF; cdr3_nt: TGTGCCAGCAGTTCTCGGACCGGAGGGGTGAACACTGAAGCTTTCTTT
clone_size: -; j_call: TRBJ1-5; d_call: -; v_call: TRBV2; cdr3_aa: CASSELAGLYQPQHF; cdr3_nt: TGTGCCAGCAGTGAACTCGCAGGGCTTTATCAGCCCCAGCATTTT
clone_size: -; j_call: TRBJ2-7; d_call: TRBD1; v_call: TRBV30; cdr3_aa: CAWSDSGSRDRSFYEQYF; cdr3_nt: TGTGCCTGGAGTGACTCCGGATCCCGGGACAGATCTTTCTACGAGCAGTACTTC
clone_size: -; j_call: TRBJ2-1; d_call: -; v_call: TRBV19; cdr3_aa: CASSLSGRGFYNEQFF; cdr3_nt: TGTGCCAGTAGTTTGTCGGGGAGGGGGTTCTACAATGAGCAGTTCTTC
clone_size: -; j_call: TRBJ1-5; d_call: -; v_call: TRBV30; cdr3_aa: CAWSPGGWTDNQPQHF; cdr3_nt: TGTGCCTGGAGCCCCGGGGGCTGGACTGACAATCAGCCCCAGCATTTT
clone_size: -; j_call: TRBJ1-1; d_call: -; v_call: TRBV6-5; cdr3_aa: CASSYRAGETEAFF; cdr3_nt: TGTGCCAGCAGTTATAGGGCGGGTGAAACTGAAGCTTTCTTT